The 12 T cell receptor beta chains presented below share a single source sample, sequenced in a study of liver allograft versus peripheral blood T cells. Study-wide context: Liver transplant recipients had T cell receptor repertoires compared between transplanted liver and peripheral blood.

TCRdb redid the calling of the reads with MiXCR, one entry per CDR3 protein. The table has 8,300 or so distinct CDR3 sequences, 17% seen once. The source of these receptors is a human patient who had a liver transplant. The graft donor may have contributed some T cells.

By share of the sample, this clonotype is medium-sized (0.01 to 0.1%). This rearrangement joins TRBV7-9 to TRBJ1-2, with TRBD1 as a possible D gene (6 bases). The CDR3 loop spans 14 amino acids. Per germline, CDR1 SEHNR and CDR2 FQNEAQ (reference sequence). V was trimmed by 2 bases and J by 6 bases, leaving 13 bases between them. The CDR3 nucleotides read TGTGCCAGCAGCTTAAGGACAGTAACAGATGGCTACACCTTC. As protein: CASSLRTVTDGYTF.

By share, this clonotype counts as medium-sized. This chain joins TRBV16 and TRBJ2-1, with a tentative D call TRBD2 (5 bases). Germline-derived CDR1 and CDR2 are KGHSY and FQNENV. The V gene lost 8 bases and the J gene lost 7 bases, with 18 bases spanning the gap. The CDR3 runs to 14 residues. CDR3 DNA sequence: TGTGCCAGCGGGGAGCCGGAGAGGGCTAATGAGCAGTTCTTC. This codes for CASGEPERANEQFF.

This clonotype was seen just once. The V and J genes are TRBV2 and TRBJ2-7; D is unresolved. The germline V gene encodes CDR1 SNHLY and CDR2 FYNNEI. CDR3 size: 11 residues. Trimming removed 4 bases at V and 3 bases at J, with 4 bases between. The CDR3 region has the DNA TGTGCCAGCAGTGGTTTCTACGAGCAGTACTTC. Its protein is CASSGFYEQYF.

The V call is TRBV19, the J call TRBJ1-5; 8 nucleotides line up with TRBD1. This CDR3 has 15 residues. Looked up from germline, CDR1 is LNHDA and CDR2 is SQIVND (reference sequence). The trim removed 9 bases at V and 5 bases at J, leaving 12 bases unmatched. The CDR3 DNA reads as TGTGCCAGAGGTATCCGGACAGGGTCCGATCAGCCCCAGCATTTT. This translates into CARGIRTGSDQPQHF. Full variable domain (remainder filled in from reference TRBV19 and TRBJ1-5): DGGITQSPKYLFRKEGQNVTLSCEQNLNHDAMYWYRQDPGQGLRLIYYSQIVNDFQKGDIAEGYSVSREKKESFPLTVTSAQKNPTAFYLCARGIRTGSDQPQHFGDGTRLSIL.

This clonotype is classed as medium-sized. The V gene is TRBV28, the J gene TRBJ2-3; weak D call: TRBD2 (6 bases). The CDR3 contains 14 residues. The V gene's germline CDR1 is MDHEN and CDR2 SYDVKM. Trimming left V 8 bases short and J 3 bases short, with 15 bases between. The CDR3 sequence is CASRPGLGTDTQYF. The DNA for the CDR3 is TGTGCCAGCCGACCGGGACTTGGGACAGATACGCAGTATTTT.

This clonotype has ten or more counts. This chain links TRBV20-1 with TRBJ2-1; D is undetermined. The V end was cut by 4 bases, the J end by 1 base, with 11 bases between. The CDR3 covers 14 residues. Germline V CDR1 and CDR2: DFQATT, SNEGSKA (reference sequence). The chain's CDR3 is CSAIGPASYNEQFF. In nucleotides, the CDR3 is TGCAGTGCTATTGGGCCAGCGTCCTACAATGAGCAGTTCTTC.

There are a few counts of this clonotype. The chain uses TRBV30 and TRBJ1-5; no clear D. Germline-derived CDR1 and CDR2 are GTSNPN and SVGIG (reference sequence). V gave up 2 bases and J gave up 3 bases, with 14 bases separating them. The CDR3 runs 15 residues. CDR3 loop: CAWSSKGLYNQPQHF. The DNA for the CDR3 is TGTGCCTGGAGTTCTAAAGGGCTGTACAATCAGCCCCAGCATTTT.

Within the sample, this clonotype is medium-sized. This chain connects TRBV5-6 to TRBJ2-6, with TRBD2 matching over 13 bases. CDR1 and CDR2 from the germline V gene are SGHDT and YYEEEE. Unmatched junction bases numbered 2, after V lost 2 bases and J lost 0 bases. CDR3 length: 18 amino acids. The CDR3 nucleotides read TGTGCCAGCAGCTTCACTAGCGGGAGGGCCTCTGGGGCCAACGTCCTGACTTTC. It is translated as CASSFTSGRASGANVLTF.

This clonotype was picked up a small number of times. This chain connects TRBV9 to TRBJ1-1; a weak D match, TRBD1 (6 bases). Germline values: CDR1 SGDLS, CDR2 YYNGEE. This CDR3 is built from 14 residues. The V end lost 3 bases, the J end lost 6 bases, and 15 bases lay between the germline ends. The CDR3 region has the DNA TGTGCCAGCAGCGCTATCGGGGGCGCGGCTGAAGCTTTCTTT. This sequence encodes CASSAIGGAAEAFF.

By sample share, this clonotype is medium-sized (0.01 to 0.1%). The chain recombines TRBV6-1 with TRBJ2-3; D may be TRBD2 (5 bases). CDR3 length equals 13 residues. The V gene lost 7 bases and the J gene lost 1 base, with 9 bases spanning the gap. Per germline, CDR1 MNHNS and CDR2 SASEGT. The CDR3: CASNGLRTDTQYF. CDR3 bases: TGTGCCAGCAATGGACTCCGCACAGATACGCAGTATTTT.

The V call is TRBV20-1, the J call TRBJ1-1; TRBD1 is a possible D gene (5 bases). Trimming took 4 bases from V and 4 from J, leaving 7 bases between them. Looked up from germline, CDR1 is DFQATT and CDR2 is SNEGSKA (reference sequence). This CDR3 contains 11 residues. The CDR3 bases are TGCAGTGCTAAGGGGAGCACTGAAGCTTTCTTT. Residues: CSAKGSTEAFF.

Notes on this clonotype: As the CDR3 is not closed by the conserved phenylalanine or tryptophan, this likely results from a read error. The chain links TRBV20-1 to TRBJ2-5; TRBD1 is a possible D gene (6 bases). Trimming cost V 6 bases and J 3 bases, with 17 bases left between them. Looked up from germline, CDR1 is DFQATT and CDR2 is SNEGSKA (reference sequence). The CDR3 is 14 residues long. The DNA for the CDR3 is TGCAGTGCAACGAGGGGCAGGGGAAAAGAGACCCAGTACTCC. Translation gives CSATRGRGKETQYS.